This T cell receptor (beta chain) is drawn from a study of Graves' ophthalmopathy and Graves' hyperthyroidism. CDR3 regions of TCR beta were amplified from RNA transcripts. HTBI primers were employed in first-round RT-PCR, then a second-round multiplex PCR followed. TCRdb called the multiplex PCR reads again in MiXCR, with one record for every CDR3 protein. The repertoire holds hundreds of thousands of distinct CDR3 sequences, under 25% seen once, with roughly 45% in the top ten. Study results and limitations: In blood appeared most of the expanded thyroid clonotypes whose frequency exceeded 0.001. With a specificity of 72.22% and a sensitivity of 70.59%, the model predicted ophthalmopathy progression.

This clonotype has at least ten counts. Its target is not known. Clinical symptoms, serum thyroxine, TRAb, thyroid ultrasound and orbital computed tomography were relied on for diagnosis. Sequencing was done on a sample of peripheral blood. The clonotype originates from a woman aged 45-65 years with Graves' ophthalmopathy.

The CDR3: CASSSNPQGVLNYGYTF. CDR3 coding DNA: TGTGCCAGCAGCTCGAATCCCCAGGGAGTACTTAACTATGGCTACACCTTC. The chain employs TRBV7-3 and TRBJ1-2; TRBD1 is a possible D gene (5 bases). Germline V gene data show CDR1 as SGHTA and CDR2 as FQGTGA. Trimming took off 4 bases at V and 1 base at J, with 19 bases between the two ends. The CDR3 runs to 17 residues.